The clone carrying this T cell receptor (beta chain) turned up a few times. Profiling relied on immunoSEQ multiplex PCR, and the TCRdb table lists in-frame clones only, not all of them. The sample contains 120,000 to 150,000 clones, 86% of which appear only once. Time point defined: blood 4 weeks post-SBRT, at nephrectomy. Treatment of the sample: 15 Gy SBRT to primary tumor, nephrectomy 4 weeks later. This specimen comes from a study of radiation and T cells in renal cell carcinoma. Germline V gives CDR1 SEHNR, CDR2 FQNEAQ (reference sequence). Trimming stripped 2 bases from V and 2 bases from J, with 13 bases between. The CDR3 has 15 amino acids.

The V gene is TRBV7-9, the J gene TRBJ2-7; tentative D call: TRBD1 (6 bases). Sequenced material: blood, taken from a patient whose treatment included radiotherapy and nephrectomy. The clonotype comes from a woman aged 45-59 years with renal cell carcinoma. CDR3 loop: CASSLRQGLTYEQYF. The CDR3 nucleotides read TGTGCCAGCAGCTTAAGGCAGGGGCTCACCTACGAGCAGTACTTC.